One T cell receptor (beta chain) is described in this entry. The data were taken from a study of blood T cell repertoires in COVID-19. In the study overall: Italy, Spain and the United States were the sources of the convalescent and acute COVID-19 samples. T cells, B-cell-depleted T cells, or PBMCs provided the cDNA or gDNA that served as material.

In the source study's methods: Estimates of nucleated cell counts were drawn from the amplification of reference gene primers. Assay used: immunoSEQ multiplex PCR; TCRdb lists only in-frame clones, some missing. Clone size and V and J calls were adopted from that table, with D and trimming inferred from the DNA. Among roughly 290,000 clones listed, roughly 80% were seen once. In germline, CDR1 is LNHDA, CDR2 SQIVND (reference sequence). The CDR3 runs 14 residues. The germline V and J ends were trimmed by 5 bases and 8 bases, with 15 bases remaining between them. The sequencing input was peripheral blood. This sequence was found in a woman in her 50s with active or convalescent COVID-19. The chain couples TRBV19 to TRBJ1-4; a weak D match, TRBD1 (5 bases). In nucleotides, the CDR3 is TGTGCCAGTAGTCCCCCCGGACATTGGGAAAAACTGTTTTTT. Protein sequence: CASSPPGHWEKLFF.